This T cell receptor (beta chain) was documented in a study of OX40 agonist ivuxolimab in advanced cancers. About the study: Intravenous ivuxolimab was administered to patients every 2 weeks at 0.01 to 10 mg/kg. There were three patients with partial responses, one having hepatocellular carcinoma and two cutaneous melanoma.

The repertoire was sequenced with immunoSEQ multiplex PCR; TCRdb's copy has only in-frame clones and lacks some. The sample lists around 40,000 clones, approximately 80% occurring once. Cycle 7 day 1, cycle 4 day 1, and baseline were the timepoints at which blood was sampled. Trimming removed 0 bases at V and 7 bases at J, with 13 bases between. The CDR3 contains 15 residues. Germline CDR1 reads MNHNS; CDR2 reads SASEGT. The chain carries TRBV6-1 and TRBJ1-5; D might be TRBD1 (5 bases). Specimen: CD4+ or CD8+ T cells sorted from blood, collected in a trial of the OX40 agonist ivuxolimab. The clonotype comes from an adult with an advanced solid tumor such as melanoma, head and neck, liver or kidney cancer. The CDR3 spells CASSEALGAEQPQHF. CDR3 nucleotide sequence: TGTGCCAGCAGTGAAGCGCTCGGGGCCGAACAGCCCCAGCATTTT.